Listed below are T cell receptor beta chains from one sample, sequenced in a study of identifying expanded T cells in peripheral blood. The method was immunoSEQ multiplex PCR; TCRdb's version includes in-frame clones alone and lacks a portion of them. The repertoire holds 130,000 or so clones, with 84% as singletons. Material for sequencing was blood. These receptors originate from a person aged 18 to 70 in good health. Both conserved end residues are part of each CDR3. D genes are given only for firm matches. Clone size is not always given. Where it is, it says once, few, many or a class for expanded clones.

>TRBV29-1|NA|TRBJ2-7|NA
CSVAVGVGYEQYF
TGCAGCGTGGCCGTGGGGGTGGGATACGAGCAGTACTTC
>TRBV6-5|NA|TRBJ1-2|once
CASTSPGQLNGYTF
TGTGCCAGCACTTCTCCTGGTCAGCTAAATGGCTACACCTTC
>TRBV11-2|TRBD2|TRBJ2-2|once
CASSLQLAGDTGELFF
TGTGCCAGCAGCCTACAACTAGCGGGGGACACCGGGGAGCTGTTTTTT
>TRBV13|NA|TRBJ2-1|NA
CASSFEGPYNEQFF
TGTGCCAGCAGCTTCGAGGGGCCCTACAATGAGCAGTTCTTC
>TRBV28|NA|TRBJ1-5|NA
CASSYTTVYSNQPQHF
TGTGCCAGCAGTTACACGACAGTGTATAGCAATCAGCCCCAGCATTTT
>TRBV27|TRBD1|TRBJ1-2|NA
CASSKTGPYGYTF
TGTGCCAGCAGTAAGACAGGGCCCTATGGCTACACCTTC
>TRBV4-1|NA|TRBJ2-5|NA
CASSHQYRDQETQYF
TGCGCCAGCAGCCATCAATACCGGGACCAAGAGACCCAGTACTTC
>TRBV10-3|NA|TRBJ1-5|NA
CAISGTGNQPQHF
TGTGCCATCAGTGGGACAGGCAATCAGCCCCAGCATTTT
>TRBV9|NA|TRBJ1-5|NA
CASSPNLGVQPQHF
TGTGCCAGCAGCCCTAACCTGGGGGTTCAGCCCCAGCATTTT
>TRBV11-3|TRBD2|TRBJ2-7|NA
CASSLAGGPYEQYF
TGTGCCAGCAGCCTGGCGGGAGGGCCCTACGAGCAGTACTTC
>TRBV6-5|NA|TRBJ1-1|few
CASSRDIQGLAFF
TGTGCCAGCAGCCGAGATATACAGGGACTGGCTTTCTTT
>TRBV6-5|TRBD1|TRBJ2-7|NA
CASSTGQGTGEQYF
TGTGCCAGCAGTACGGGACAGGGGACGGGGGAGCAGTACTTC
>TRBV6-1|NA|TRBJ2-6|NA
CASESSGANVLTF
TGTGCCAGTGAGAGCTCTGGGGCCAACGTCCTGACTTTC
>TRBV27|TRBD2|TRBJ2-3|once
CASSLSGGEADTQYF
TGTGCCAGCAGTTTGAGTGGGGGGGAGGCAGATACGCAGTATTTT
>TRBV19|TRBD1|TRBJ2-5|NA
CASSTGGQMLETQYF
TGTGCCAGTAGTACAGGGGGACAGATGTTAGAGACCCAGTACTTC
>TRBV29-1|NA|TRBJ2-2|NA
CSVGQRGGTGELFF
TGCAGCGTTGGGCAGCGAGGAGGCACCGGGGAGCTGTTTTTT
>TRBV9|TRBD1|TRBJ1-2|NA
CASSPTGTANYGYTF
TGTGCCAGCAGCCCTACAGGGACAGCTAACTATGGCTACACCTTC
>TRBV7-9|NA|TRBJ2-4|NA
CASGFRTENIQYF
TGTGCCAGCGGTTTTAGGACAGAAAACATTCAGTACTTC
>TRBV30|NA|TRBJ1-5|NA
CAWSSALLNQPQHF
TGTGCCTGGAGTAGTGCGCTACTCAATCAGCCCCAGCATTTT
>TRBV19|NA|TRBJ1-5|NA
CASSPLRNQPQHF
TGTGCCAGTAGTCCCCTCAGGAATCAGCCCCAGCATTTT
>TRBV5-1|TRBD2|TRBJ2-3|NA
CASSPGGGDTQYF
TGCGCCAGCAGCCCGGGAGGGGGGGATACGCAGTATTTT
>TRBV6-5|NA|TRBJ1-1|NA
CASSYFGSNTEAFF
TGTGCCAGCAGTTACTTCGGGTCCAACACTGAAGCTTTCTTT
>TRBV11-2|NA|TRBJ1-1|NA
CASSPDSLEAFF
TGTGCCAGCAGCCCTGACTCTCTTGAAGCTTTCTTT
>TRBV6-1|NA|TRBJ1-1|NA
CASREGPQAFF
TGTGCCAGCAGGGAGGGACCGCAAGCTTTCTTT
>TRBV5-1|NA|TRBJ1-4|NA
CASSRSDSPNEKLFF
TGCGCCAGCAGCCGATCCGACAGCCCTAATGAAAAACTGTTTTTT
>TRBV4-2|NA|TRBJ1-4|NA
CASTGGSGNEKLFF
TGTGCCAGCACCGGGGGTAGCGGGAATGAAAAACTGTTTTTT
>TRBV5-1|NA|TRBJ1-2|NA
CASSLMGDGYTF
TGCGCCAGCAGCTTGATGGGGGACGGCTACACCTTC
>TRBV19|NA|TRBJ1-5|NA
CASSIDPSQPQHF
TGTGCCAGTAGTATAGACCCCTCCCAGCCCCAGCATTTT
>TRBV5-6|NA|TRBJ2-7|once
CASSLEQGRYEQYF
TGTGCCAGCAGCCTAGAACAGGGTCGCTACGAGCAGTACTTC
>TRBV4-3|NA|TRBJ1-2|once
CASSHLGTANYGYTF
TGCGCCAGCAGCCACCTCGGGACGGCTAACTATGGCTACACCTTC
>TRBV2|NA|TRBJ2-2|NA
CASSTNTGELFF
TGTGCCAGCAGTACGAACACCGGGGAGCTGTTTTTT
>TRBV5-6|TRBD1|TRBJ2-4|once
CASSWGQGAAKNIQYF
TGTGCCAGCAGCTGGGGACAGGGGGCAGCCAAAAACATTCAGTACTTC
>TRBV7-9|NA|TRBJ2-5|NA
CASSSGETQYF
TGTGCCAGCAGCTCAGGAGAGACCCAGTACTTC